The rows below give T cell receptor beta chains drawn from one sample of a study of ipilimumab plus nivolumab after autologous stem cell transplantation. Profiling relied on immunoSEQ multiplex PCR, and the TCRdb table lists in-frame clones only, not all of them. The repertoire holds roughly 11,000 clones, 69% seen once, with roughly 27% in the top ten. The specimen was PBMCs, collected in a trial of ipilimumab plus nivolumab as post-transplant consolidation. The receptors come from a male donor with diffuse large B-cell lymphoma. CDR3s include the opening cysteine and the closing phenylalanine or tryptophan. A D gene is named only where the DNA matches it firmly. Size values are once, few and many counts, or a class for expanded clones, and some rows have none.

V	D	J	size	CDR3	DNA
TRBV5-1	NA	TRBJ1-1	NA	CASSSRSDTSLTEAFF	TGCGCCAGCAGCTCTCGCTCAGACACGTCCCTCACTGAAGCTTTCTTT
TRBV7-2	NA	TRBJ2-1	few	CASSPETGRTGFF	TGTGCCAGCAGCCCAGAGACGGGACGAACAGGGTTCTTC
TRBV5-1	NA	TRBJ2-1	few	CASSQASYNEQFF	TGCGCCAGCAGCCAAGCGTCCTACAATGAGCAGTTCTTC
TRBV29-1	TRBD2	TRBJ2-7	NA	CSVEGLAGVNEQYF	TGCAGCGTTGAAGGACTAGCGGGAGTCAACGAGCAGTACTTC
TRBV21-1	NA	TRBJ1-2	NA	CASSKALNTTPYGYTF	TGTGCCAGCAGCAAAGCGCTCAATACGACCCCCTATGGCTACACCTTC
TRBV27	NA	TRBJ2-7	NA	CASSPRGQAAYEQYF	TGTGCCAGCAGTCCTCGAGGGCAGGCGGCCTACGAGCAGTACTTC
TRBV13	TRBD2	TRBJ2-1	NA	CASSLTGLADNEQFF	TGTGCCAGCAGCTTAACGGGACTAGCAGACAATGAGCAGTTCTTC
TRBV6-1	NA	TRBJ1-5	NA	CASSDAGSRYNQPQHF	TGTGCCAGCAGTGATGCTGGCAGCCGTTACAATCAGCCCCAGCATTTT
TRBV6-1	NA	TRBJ2-1	once	CASRPGTSSGEQFF	TGTGCCAGCAGACCCGGGACGTCCTCAGGCGAGCAGTTCTTC
TRBV7-2	NA	TRBJ2-1	NA	CASSLGHQAGNEQFF	TGTGCCAGCAGCTTAGGTCATCAAGCGGGCAATGAGCAGTTCTTC
TRBV6-6	TRBD1	TRBJ2-7	NA	CASSPPGQGAYEQYF	TGTGCCAGCAGTCCCCCGGGACAGGGGGCATACGAGCAGTACTTC
TRBV27	TRBD2	TRBJ2-5	NA	CASPPGAGGRRETQYF	TGTGCCAGCCCCCCGGGCGCGGGAGGACGCCGAGAGACCCAGTACTTC
TRBV6-5	TRBD2	TRBJ2-3	few	CASSPLAGGSDTQYF	TGTGCCAGCAGTCCGCTTGCGGGAGGGTCAGATACGCAGTATTTT
TRBV5-1	TRBD2	TRBJ2-7	NA	CASKRGLAEIYEQYF	TGCGCCAGCAAACGGGGACTAGCGGAGATTTACGAGCAGTACTTC
TRBV5-1	NA	TRBJ2-5	NA	CASSLGDGQETQYF	TGCGCCAGCAGCTTGGGCGACGGGCAAGAGACCCAGTACTTC
TRBV4-1	NA	TRBJ2-1	NA	CASSQVAGTNYNEQFF	TGCGCCAGCAGCCAAGTCGCCGGGACGAACTACAATGAGCAGTTCTTC
TRBV25-1	TRBD1	TRBJ2-2	NA	CASSTTGVDGELFF	TGTGCCAGCAGTACAACAGGGGTGGACGGGGAGCTGTTTTTT
TRBV4-1	NA	TRBJ1-4	few	CASSQVSGTANEKLFF	TGCGCCAGCAGCCAAGTATCCGGGACTGCTAATGAAAAACTGTTTTTT
TRBV30	NA	TRBJ1-4	NA	CAWSSNSYTNEKLFF	TGTGCCTGGAGTAGTAACAGCTACACTAATGAAAAACTGTTTTTT
TRBV6-5	NA	TRBJ2-1	NA	CASSLGGEQFF	TGTGCCAGCAGTTTAGGCGGTGAGCAGTTCTTC
TRBV25-1	NA	TRBJ1-1	NA	CASSFENTEAFF	TGTGCCAGCAGTTTTGAGAACACTGAAGCTTTCTTT
TRBV21-1	NA	TRBJ2-2	NA	CASSHPGLLANTGELFF	TGTGCCAGCAGTCACCCGGGACTTCTCGCGAACACCGGGGAGCTGTTTTTT
TRBV6-1	NA	TRBJ1-1	NA	CASSFTVPEAFF	TGTGCCAGCAGTTTTACAGTCCCTGAAGCTTTCTTT
TRBV2	TRBD1	TRBJ2-5	NA	CASSEWTGGTETQYF	TGTGCCAGCAGTGAGTGGACAGGGGGAACAGAGACCCAGTACTTC
TRBV19	NA	TRBJ2-7	once	CASIRYEQYF	TGTGCCAGTATTAGATACGAGCAGTACTTC
TRBV6-5	TRBD1	TRBJ1-3	NA	CASSYSRQGRNTIYF	TGTGCCAGCAGTTACTCCAGACAGGGGAGAAACACCATATATTTT
TRBV30	NA	TRBJ1-1	NA	CAWSLAGTGNTEAFF	TGTGCCTGGAGTCTCGCCGGGACGGGAAACACTGAAGCTTTCTTT
TRBV29-1	TRBD1	TRBJ2-3	NA	CSVERTGDDTDTQYF	TGCAGCGTTGAGAGGACAGGGGATGACACAGATACGCAGTATTTT
TRBV2	TRBD2	TRBJ2-2	NA	CASSPSGGYFTGELFF	TGTGCCAGCAGTCCTAGCGGGGGATATTTCACCGGGGAGCTGTTTTTT
TRBV4-2	TRBD1	TRBJ1-1	few	CASSHPGTGPNTEAFF	TGTGCCAGCAGCCATCCCGGGACAGGGCCGAACACTGAAGCTTTCTTT
TRBV7-2	NA	TRBJ1-2	NA	CASSYRGGLVYGYTF	TGTGCCAGCAGTTACCGAGGGGGGCTTGTGTATGGCTACACCTTC
TRBV27	TRBD1	TRBJ1-5	few	CASSLKTGINQPQHF	TGTGCCAGCAGCCTAAAGACAGGGATTAATCAGCCCCAGCATTTT
TRBV2	TRBD2	TRBJ2-2	NA	CASSELAGVAGELFF	TGTGCCAGCAGTGAGCTAGCGGGAGTTGCCGGGGAGCTGTTTTTT
TRBV4-1	NA	TRBJ2-3	medium-sized	CASSLIRAQDTQYF	TGCGCCAGCAGCCTTATTAGGGCGCAAGATACGCAGTATTTT
TRBV9	NA	TRBJ1-2	NA	CASSGEGSYNYGYTF	TGTGCCAGCAGCGGGGAGGGCAGTTATAACTATGGCTACACCTTC
TRBV4-1	NA	TRBJ2-7	NA	CASSQDIPREQYF	TGCGCCAGCAGCCAAGATATCCCTCGGGAGCAGTACTTC
TRBV18	TRBD1	TRBJ2-1	once	CASSTSTGNEQFF	TGTGCCAGCTCAACTTCGACAGGGAATGAGCAGTTCTTC
TRBV19	NA	TRBJ1-4	NA	CASSMRREGEKLFF	TGTGCCAGTAGTATGCGGCGGGAGGGCGAAAAACTGTTTTTT
TRBV9	NA	TRBJ2-1	NA	CASRSGNEQFF	TGTGCCAGCAGATCCGGGAACGAGCAGTTCTTC
TRBV7-9	NA	TRBJ1-1	NA	CACGGRAGGAFF	TGTGCCTGCGGGGGCAGGGCAGGTGGAGCTTTCTTT
TRBV4-3	NA	TRBJ2-2	NA	CASSQAMRMGAVTGELFF	TGCGCCAGCAGCCAAGCTATGAGAATGGGGGCCGTCACCGGGGAGCTGTTTTTT
TRBV2	NA	TRBJ2-7	NA	CASSEARLSGEQYF	TGTGCCAGCAGTGAAGCGCGTCTGTCTGGCGAGCAGTACTTC